What follows is one TCR beta chain and its context. Other DNA sequences of this sample code for an identical CDR3. The data originate from a study of shared clonotypes between healthy human individuals. Here immunoSEQ multiplex PCR was the method, and the copy in TCRdb shows in-frame clones only, minus some. In the table there are around 940,000 clones, 60% to 85% of which are singletons. This CDR3 is built from 13 residues. Trimming took 8 bases from V and 1 from J; bases not matched to a gene: 3. Germline CDR1 is MDHEN and CDR2 is SYDVKM. This TCR was sampled from a man younger than 35 in good health. The chain couples TRBV28 to TRBJ2-3; 7 nucleotides line up with TRBD1. The specimen was memory CD4+ T cells sorted from blood. The subset is: CD45RA-negative fraction. The CDR3 DNA reads TGTGCCAGCCGGGACAGCGGCACAGATACGCAGTATTTT. Translated, it gives CASRDSGTDTQYF.